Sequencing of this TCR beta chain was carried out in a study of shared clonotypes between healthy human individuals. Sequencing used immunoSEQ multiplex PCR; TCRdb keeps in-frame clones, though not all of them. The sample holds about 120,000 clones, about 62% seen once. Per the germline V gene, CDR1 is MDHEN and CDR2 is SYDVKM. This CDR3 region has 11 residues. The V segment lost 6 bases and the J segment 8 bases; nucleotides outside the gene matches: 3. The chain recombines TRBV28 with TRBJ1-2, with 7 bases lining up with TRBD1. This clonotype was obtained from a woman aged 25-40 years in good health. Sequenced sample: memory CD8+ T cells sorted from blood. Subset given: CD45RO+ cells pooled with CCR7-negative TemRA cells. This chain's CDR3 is CASRAGQGYTF. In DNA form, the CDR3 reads TGTGCCAGCAGGGCGGGACAGGGCTACACCTTC.